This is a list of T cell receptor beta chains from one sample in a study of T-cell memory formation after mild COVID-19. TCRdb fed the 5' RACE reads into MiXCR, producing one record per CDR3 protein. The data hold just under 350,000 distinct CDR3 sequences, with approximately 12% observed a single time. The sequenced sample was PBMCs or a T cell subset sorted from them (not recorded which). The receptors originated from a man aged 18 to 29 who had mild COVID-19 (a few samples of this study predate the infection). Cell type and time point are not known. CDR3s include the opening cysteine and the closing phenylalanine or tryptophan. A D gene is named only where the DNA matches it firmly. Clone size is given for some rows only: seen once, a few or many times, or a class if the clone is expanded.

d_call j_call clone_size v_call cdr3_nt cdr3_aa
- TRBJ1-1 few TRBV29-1 TGCAGCGTTGAATGGGGTCTGAACACTGAAGCTTTCTTT CSVEWGLNTEAFF
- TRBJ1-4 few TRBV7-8 TGTGCCAGCAGCTTAGGTTGGGGGACTTACGGTGAAAAACTGTTTTTT CASSLGWGTYGEKLFF
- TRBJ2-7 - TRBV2 TGTGCCAGCAGTGTGTCCCCGGCCTACGAGCAGTACTTC CASSVSPAYEQYF
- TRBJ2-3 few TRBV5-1 TGCGCCAGCAGCTCCGTGGGGGTAGGAGATACGCAGTATTTT CASSSVGVGDTQYF
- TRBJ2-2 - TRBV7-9 TGTGCCAGCAGCTTAGCGGCGGATTACACCGGGGAGCTGTTTTTT CASSLAADYTGELFF
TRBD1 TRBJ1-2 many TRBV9 TGTGCCAGCAGCGCCGGGACAGGGAATCTTTATGGCTACACCTTC CASSAGTGNLYGYTF
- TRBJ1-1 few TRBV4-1 TGCGCCAGCCGCGCGGGGGAGAACACTGAAGCTTTCTTT CASRAGENTEAFF
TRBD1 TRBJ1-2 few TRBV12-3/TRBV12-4 TGTGCCAGCAGTCGCGGACAGGCGCCGACGTATGGCTACACCTTC CASSRGQAPTYGYTF
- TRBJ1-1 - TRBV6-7 TGTGCCAGCATCGACCGGGACCGATCCTCCCTGAACACTGAAGCTTTCTTT CASIDRDRSSLNTEAFF
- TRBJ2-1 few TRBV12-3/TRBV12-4 TGTGCCAGCAGTGAGACCCTGACCGCGTACAATGAGCAGTTCTTC CASSETLTAYNEQFF
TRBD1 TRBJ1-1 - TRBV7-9 TGTGCCAGCAGGTCGTCGGGACAGCTGAACACTGAAGCTTTCTTT CASRSSGQLNTEAFF
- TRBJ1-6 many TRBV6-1 TGTGCCAGCGAAGGGGGGCAGGAGAATTCACCCCTCCACTTT CASEGGQENSPLHF
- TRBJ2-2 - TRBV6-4 TGTGCCAGCAGTGACTCGGGTGTGAACACCGGGGAGCTGTTTTTT CASSDSGVNTGELFF
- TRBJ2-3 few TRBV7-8 TGTGCCAGCAGCTTAGAACCACCGCCCGTTGACACAGATACGCAGTATTTT CASSLEPPPVDTDTQYF
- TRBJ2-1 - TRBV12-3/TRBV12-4 TGTGCCAGCAATCAGTATTCATTTAGGGACAACGAGCAGTTCTTC CASNQYSFRDNEQFF
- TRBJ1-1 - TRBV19 TGTGCCAGTAGTATATGGGGAACTGAAGCTTTCTTT CASSIWGTEAFF
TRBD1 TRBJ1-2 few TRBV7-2 TGTGCCAGCAGCTTAGAGACAGGGACAGTAGTCTATGGCTACACCTTC CASSLETGTVVYGYTF
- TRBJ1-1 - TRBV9 TGTGCCAGCAGCCCGGGGCGGGCTTTTGAAGCTTTCTTT CASSPGRAFEAFF
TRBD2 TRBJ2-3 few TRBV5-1 TGCGCCAGCAGCTTTAGCGGGGGAATACCTAGCACAGATACGCAGTATTTT CASSFSGGIPSTDTQYF
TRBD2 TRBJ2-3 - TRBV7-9 TGTGCCAGCAGCAATGCGGGGGGGTGGAGCACAGATACGCAGTATTTT CASSNAGGWSTDTQYF
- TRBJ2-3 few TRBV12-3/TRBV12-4 TGTGCCAGCAAGATCCCTACAGATACGCAGTATTTT CASKIPTDTQYF
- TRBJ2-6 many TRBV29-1 TGCAGCGTTCGGGTGGTTCAGTCTGGGGCCAACGTCCTGACTTTC CSVRVVQSGANVLTF
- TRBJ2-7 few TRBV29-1 TGCAGCGCCACCGGGGACGCCGCCGAGCAGTACTTC CSATGDAAEQYF
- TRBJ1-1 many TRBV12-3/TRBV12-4 TGTGCCAGCAGTTTATTAAATGGTGAAGCTTTCTTT CASSLLNGEAFF
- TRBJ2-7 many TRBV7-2 TGTGCCAGCACCCCCGGTTCTTCCTACGAGCAGTACTTC CASTPGSSYEQYF
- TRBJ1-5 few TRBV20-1 TGCAGTGCTAGTCCGATTCACCAGCCCCAGCATTTT CSASPIHQPQHF
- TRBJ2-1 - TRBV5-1 TGCGCCAGCAGCCCGGTGAGGGGCAATGAGCAGTTCTTC CASSPVRGNEQFF
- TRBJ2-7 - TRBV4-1 TGCGCCAGCAGCCCGAGGTCCTCTGTCGAGCAGTACTTC CASSPRSSVEQYF